A single T cell receptor beta chain is shown here with its context. CDR3 length: 16 residues. The germline gives CDR1 SNHLY, CDR2 FYNNEI. Trimming took 7 bases from V and 2 from J; bases not matched to a gene: 11. The data derive from a study of control samples from healthy donors and cancer patients. Sequenced by immunoSEQ multiplex PCR; TCRdb stores in-frame clones only, minus some. The sample has roughly 54,000 clones, approximately 95% seen once. The sequence was collected from a woman under 40 in good health. Sequenced material: blood. The rearrangement uses TRBV2 and TRBJ1-2; TRBD1 agrees at 9 bases. The CDR3 loop reads CASTRTTGGANYGYTF. In DNA, the CDR3 is TGTGCCAGCACCCGAACCACAGGGGGCGCAAACTATGGCTACACCTTC.